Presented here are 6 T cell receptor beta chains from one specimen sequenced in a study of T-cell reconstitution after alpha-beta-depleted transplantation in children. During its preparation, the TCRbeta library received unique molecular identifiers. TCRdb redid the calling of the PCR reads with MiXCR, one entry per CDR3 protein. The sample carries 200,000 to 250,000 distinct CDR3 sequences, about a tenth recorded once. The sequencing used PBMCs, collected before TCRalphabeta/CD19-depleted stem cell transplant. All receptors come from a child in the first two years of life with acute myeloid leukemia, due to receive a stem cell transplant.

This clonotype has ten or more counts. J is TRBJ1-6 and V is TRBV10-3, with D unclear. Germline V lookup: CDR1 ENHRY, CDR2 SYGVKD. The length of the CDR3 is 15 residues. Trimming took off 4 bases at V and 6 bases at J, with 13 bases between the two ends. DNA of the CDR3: TGTGCCATCAGTGTCCTACCGGCGGCTAATTCACCCCTCCACTTT. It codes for CAISVLPAANSPLHF.

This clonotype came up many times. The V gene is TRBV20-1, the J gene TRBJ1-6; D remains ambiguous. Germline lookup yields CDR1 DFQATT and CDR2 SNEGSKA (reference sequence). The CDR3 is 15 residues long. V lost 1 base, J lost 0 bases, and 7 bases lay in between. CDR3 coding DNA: TGCAGTGCTAGAGTTCAGAGCTCCTATAATTCACCCCTCCACTTT. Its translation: CSARVQSSYNSPLHF.

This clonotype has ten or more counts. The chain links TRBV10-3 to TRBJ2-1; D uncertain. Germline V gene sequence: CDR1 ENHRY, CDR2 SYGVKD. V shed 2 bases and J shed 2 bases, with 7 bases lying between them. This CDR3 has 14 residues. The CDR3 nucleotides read TGTGCCATCAGTGAGCGGCAAGCCTACAATGAGCAGTTCTTC. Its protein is CAISERQAYNEQFF.

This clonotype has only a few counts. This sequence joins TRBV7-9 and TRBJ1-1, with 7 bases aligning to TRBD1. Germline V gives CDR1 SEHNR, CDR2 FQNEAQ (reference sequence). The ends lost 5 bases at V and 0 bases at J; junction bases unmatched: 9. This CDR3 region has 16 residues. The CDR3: CASSPSTGPMNTEAFF. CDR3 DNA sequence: TGTGCCAGCAGCCCGTCGACAGGGCCCATGAACACTGAAGCTTTCTTT.

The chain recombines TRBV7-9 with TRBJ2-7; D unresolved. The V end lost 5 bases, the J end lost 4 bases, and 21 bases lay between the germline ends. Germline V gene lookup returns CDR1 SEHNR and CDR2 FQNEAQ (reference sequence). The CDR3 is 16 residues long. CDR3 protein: CASSPGSTLSMYEQYF. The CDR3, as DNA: TGTGCCAGCAGCCCCGGATCTACCTTATCAATGTACGAGCAGTACTTC.

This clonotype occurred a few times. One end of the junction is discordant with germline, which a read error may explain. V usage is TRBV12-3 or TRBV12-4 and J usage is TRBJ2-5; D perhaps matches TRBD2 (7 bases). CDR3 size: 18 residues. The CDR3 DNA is TGTGCCATCAGTTTAGCGAAATTCGGGGGGCCAGGAGAAGAGACCCAGTACTTC. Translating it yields CAISLAKFGGPGEETQYF.